This entry concerns a single TCR beta chain. What it binds is not known. The data originate from a study of cytomegalovirus exposure and HLA in healthy donors. General observations from the study: Later analysis identified several of the most significant clusters that appeared linked to common viral pathogens.

The PCR ran on 60 Vbeta and 13 Jbeta primers. Using immunoSEQ multiplex PCR, the repertoire was profiled, and TCRdb retains in-frame clones only, with some absent. The sample consists of 120,000 to 150,000 clones, 55% to 85% of them appearing once. The CDR3 loop spans 13 amino acids. Between the trimmed V and J ends, which lost 0 bases and 7 bases, there was a span of 9 bases. Germline loops: CDR1 MNHEY, CDR2 SVGAGI. The receptor was derived from a man aged 40-50 years in good health and CMV-seronegative. This rearrangement joins TRBV6-5 to TRBJ1-2, with D possibly matching TRBD1 (5 bases). Sequenced sample: PBMCs. The CDR3 DNA is TGTGCCAGCAGTTACTCGGCGGGGGGTGGCTACACCTTC. It is translated as CASSYSAGGGYTF.